This is a list of T cell receptor beta chains from one sample in a study of CD8+ T cells in alopecia areata. The method was immunoSEQ multiplex PCR; TCRdb's version includes in-frame clones alone and lacks a portion of them. The sample lists about 150,000 clones; around three fifths were seen once. This sample comprised CD4+ T cells sorted from blood, obtained at week 0. These receptors originate from a human donor with alopecia areata. Both conserved end residues are part of each CDR3. Fields, in order: J gene, V gene, clone size, D gene, CDR3 protein, CDR3 DNA. The D gene is left open where the match is weak. Clone size, where shown, is once, few, many, or a class for clones that have expanded.

>TRBJ2-5|TRBV5-1|.|.
CASSFGPSGETQYF
TGCGCCAGCAGCTTCGGTCCGTCGGGGGAGACCCAGTACTTC
>TRBJ1-1|TRBV11-2|.|TRBD1
CASSPLRGRTTEAFF
TGTGCCAGCAGCCCGCTTAGGGGGCGGACCACTGAAGCTTTCTTT
>TRBJ2-3|TRBV29-1|few|.
CSPRPPGTDTQYF
TGCAGCCCCCGCCCCCCAGGGACAGATACGCAGTATTTT
>TRBJ2-3|TRBV7-2|.|.
CASSLGRPSSTDTQYF
TGTGCCAGCAGCTTAGGAAGGCCAAGTAGCACAGATACGCAGTATTTT
>TRBJ2-7|TRBV25-1|few|TRBD1
CASSRDRGQAYF
TGTGCCAGCAGTCGGGACAGGGGGCAGGCGTACTTC
>TRBJ1-1|TRBV30|.|.
CAWSVPNEAFF
TGTGCCTGGAGTGTTCCCAACGAAGCTTTCTTT
>TRBJ2-7|TRBV7-2|.|.
CASSFPGQSSYEQYF
TGTGCCAGCAGCTTCCCCGGACAGTCCTCCTACGAGCAGTACTTC
>TRBJ1-3|TRBV6-5|.|.
CAACSILSGNTIYF
TGTGCCGCATGCAGCATACTATCTGGAAACACCATATATTTT
>TRBJ1-2|TRBV4-1|.|TRBD1
CASSPPTGGTTYGYTF
TGCGCCAGCAGCCCCCCGACAGGGGGCACAACCTATGGCTACACCTTC
>TRBJ2-7|TRBV10-2|.|.
CASRQDLGYEQYF
TGCGCCAGCCGACAGGACCTAGGGTACGAGCAGTACTTC
>TRBJ2-7|TRBV6-5|once|.
CASRAGTEWTEQYF
TGTGCCAGCAGAGCCGGGACGGAGTGGACCGAGCAGTACTTC
>TRBJ2-3|TRBV30|few|TRBD2
CAWEQGGDTQYF
TGTGCCTGGGAGCAGGGAGGGGATACGCAGTATTTT
>TRBJ2-1|TRBV7-2|.|.
CASSLGGAGEQFF
TGTGCCAGCAGCTTAGGGGGGGCAGGTGAGCAGTTCTTC
>TRBJ2-5|TRBV23-1|.|TRBD1
CASNPGTGNLQETQYF
TGCGCCAGCAATCCCGGGACAGGAAACCTACAAGAGACCCAGTACTTC
>TRBJ2-5|TRBV20-1|.|.
CSARRETQYF
TGCAGTGCTAGGCGGGAGACCCAGTACTTC
>TRBJ2-2|TRBV29-1|.|.
CSVRVGTGELFF
TGCAGCGTTCGTGTGGGGACCGGGGAGCTGTTTTTT
>TRBJ1-2|TRBV29-1|.|.
CSVEHYGYTF
TGCAGCGTTGAACACTATGGCTACACCTTC
>TRBJ2-5|TRBV10-3|few|.
CATGKGKETQYF
TGTGCCACGGGGAAGGGGAAGGAGACCCAGTACTTC
>TRBJ1-2|TRBV6-5|.|.
CASSPRPLNYGYTF
TGTGCCAGCAGTCCCCGGCCCCTCAACTATGGCTACACCTTC
>TRBJ2-7|TRBV5-1|.|TRBD1
CASSLSTGGNEQYF
TGCGCCAGCAGCTTATCCACAGGGGGTAACGAGCAGTACTTC
>TRBJ1-6|TRBV5-6|.|TRBD1
CASSLQGASYNSPLHF
TGTGCCAGCAGCCTTCAGGGGGCCTCCTATAATTCACCCCTCCACTTT
>TRBJ1-5|TRBV4-1|.|.
CASSRTLTGNQPQHF
TGCGCCAGCAGCCGAACGCTAACAGGGAATCAGCCCCAGCATTTT
>TRBJ2-5|TRBV2|.|.
CASSEAKTAETQYF
TGTGCCAGCAGTGAAGCCAAAACAGCGGAGACCCAGTACTTC
>TRBJ1-5|TRBV23-1|.|.
CASIGGGSDQPQHF
TGCGCCAGCATTGGTGGGGGGAGCGATCAGCCCCAGCATTTT
>TRBJ2-2|TRBV4-1|.|.
CASSPSGSGELFF
TGCGCCAGCAGTCCTTCTGGGTCCGGGGAGCTGTTTTTT
>TRBJ2-3|TRBV2|.|TRBD1
CASSAQGALSTDTQYF
TGTGCCAGCAGTGCTCAGGGGGCGCTGAGCACAGATACGCAGTATTTT
>TRBJ2-1|TRBV5-1|.|.
CASSARTYNEQFF
TGCGCCAGCAGCGCAAGAACCTACAATGAGCAGTTCTTC
>TRBJ1-1|TRBV9|.|.
CASSVERNTEAFF
TGTGCCAGCAGCGTAGAAAGGAACACTGAAGCTTTCTTT
>TRBJ2-3|TRBV27|.|.
CASSKGVGLDTQYF
TGTGCCAGCAGTAAAGGGGTCGGGTTAGATACGCAGTATTTT
>TRBJ2-2|TRBV6-5|.|TRBD1
CASSRDRDTGELFF
TGTGCCAGCAGCCGGGACAGGGACACCGGGGAGCTGTTTTTT
>TRBJ2-7|TRBV5-1|once|.
CASSFNRPSRGYEQYF
TGCGCCAGCAGCTTTAATAGACCGAGCCGTGGCTACGAGCAGTACTTC
>TRBJ1-2|TRBV18|once|.
CASSPGGAGANYGYTF
TGTGCCAGCTCACCAGGGGGTGCAGGGGCTAACTATGGCTACACCTTC
>TRBJ1-2|TRBV5-1|.|TRBD1
CASSPGQVYGYTF
TGCGCCAGCAGCCCGGGACAGGTCTATGGCTACACCTTC
>TRBJ2-5|TRBV15|few|.
CATSRDPQVGETQYF
TGTGCCACCAGCAGAGATCCGCAGGTCGGAGAGACCCAGTACTTC
>TRBJ1-1|TRBV30|once|.
CAWTGQATEAFF
TGTGCCTGGACAGGTCAGGCAACCGAAGCTTTCTTT
>TRBJ2-3|TRBV7-2|.|TRBD1
CASSLAGQSTDTQYF
TGTGCCAGCAGCTTAGCGGGACAGAGCACAGATACGCAGTATTTT
>TRBJ2-3|TRBV7-2|.|.
CASSGWTATDTQYF
TGTGCCAGCAGCGGCTGGACAGCCACAGATACGCAGTATTTT
>TRBJ2-7|TRBV7-9|once|TRBD1
CASSLRDRDLGEQYF
TGTGCCAGCAGCTTACGAGACAGGGATTTGGGGGAGCAGTACTTC